The sample holds a few counts of the clone carrying this TCR beta chain. Possible read error: a much larger clone is one base away. Arm-PCR of CDR3 regions with iRepertoire HTBI primers generated TCR beta libraries. MiXCR was run by TCRdb on the multiplex PCR reads, yielding one entry per CDR3 protein. The sample holds 510,000 or so distinct CDR3 sequences, 9.5% to 15% seen once. These data originate in a study of regulatory T cells in long-lasting Graves disease. Trimming took off 0 bases at V and 2 bases at J, with 14 bases between the two ends. Germline CDR1 is MNHEY and CDR2 is SMNVEV (reference sequence). The length of the CDR3 is 16 residues. Time point specified: newly diagnosed GD, antithyroid drugs for less than 3 months. From RNA extracted from PBMCs, the TCR library was made. Another study also made use of these data, one on T cells in Graves' hyperthyroidism and ophthalmopathy.

This specimen consisted of peripheral blood mononuclear cells (PBMCs), obtained at new diagnosis, from a patient treated with antithyroid drugs. The V and J genes are TRBV27 and TRBJ2-7, with D possibly matching TRBD2 (7 bases). The sequence derives from a woman aged 25 to 45 with Graves disease. CDR3 bases: TGTGCCAGCAGTTTATCGAGCGGGGACAACACCTACGAGCAGTACTTC. Translated: CASSLSSGDNTYEQYF.